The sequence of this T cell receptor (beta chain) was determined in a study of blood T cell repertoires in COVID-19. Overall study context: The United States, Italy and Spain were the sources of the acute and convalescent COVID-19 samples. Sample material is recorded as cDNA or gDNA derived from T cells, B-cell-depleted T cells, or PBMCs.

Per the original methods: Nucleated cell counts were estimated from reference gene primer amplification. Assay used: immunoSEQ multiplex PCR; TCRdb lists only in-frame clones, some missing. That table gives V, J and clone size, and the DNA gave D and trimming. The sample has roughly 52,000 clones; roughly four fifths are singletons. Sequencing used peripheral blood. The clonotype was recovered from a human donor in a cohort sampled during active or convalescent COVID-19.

CDR3 coding DNA: TGTGCCAGCTCGGGGTTTCGGAGGACTGAAGCTTTCTTT. Its translation: CASSGFRRTEAFF. J is TRBJ1-1 and V is TRBV11-2; D uncertain. Germline CDR1 and CDR2: SGHAT and FQNNGV. CDR3 length: 13 residues. V gave up 8 bases and J gave up 5 bases, with 15 bases separating them.